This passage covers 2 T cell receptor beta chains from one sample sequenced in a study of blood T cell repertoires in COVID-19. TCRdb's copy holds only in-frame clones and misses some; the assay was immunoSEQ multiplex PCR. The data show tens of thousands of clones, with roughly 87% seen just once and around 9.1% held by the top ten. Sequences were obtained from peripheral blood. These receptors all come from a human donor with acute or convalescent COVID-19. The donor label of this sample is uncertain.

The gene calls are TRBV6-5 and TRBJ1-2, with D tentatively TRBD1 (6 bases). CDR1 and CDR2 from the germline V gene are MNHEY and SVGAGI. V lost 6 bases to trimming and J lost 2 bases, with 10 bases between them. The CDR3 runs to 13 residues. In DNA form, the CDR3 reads TGTGCCAGCAGGGTAACAGGGAACTATGGCTACACCTTC. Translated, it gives CASRVTGNYGYTF.

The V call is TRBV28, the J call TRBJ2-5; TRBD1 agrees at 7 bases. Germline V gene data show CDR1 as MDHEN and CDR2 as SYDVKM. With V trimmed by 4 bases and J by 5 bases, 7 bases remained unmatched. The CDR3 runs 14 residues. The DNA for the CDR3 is TGTGCCAGCAGTTCAAACAGGGGTTTGGAGACCCAGTACTTC. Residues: CASSSNRGLETQYF.